The T cell receptor beta chain described here comes from a study of blood T cell repertoires in COVID-19. Study information: From the United States, Italy and Spain came samples of acute and convalescent COVID-19. T cells, B-cell-depleted T cells, or PBMCs provided the cDNA or gDNA that served as material.

The germline gives CDR1 GTSNPN, CDR2 SVGIG (reference sequence). The CDR3 sequence is 15 residues long. Trimming cost V 0 bases and J 0 bases, with 11 bases left between them. This clone has a single count. Original handling: Researchers report that nucleated cell counts were estimated from reference gene primer amplification. TCRdb's copy holds only in-frame clones and misses some; the assay was immunoSEQ multiplex PCR. That table supplies the V and J calls and clone size; D and trimming were determined from the DNA. The sample carries approximately 190,000 clones, around 80% recorded once. The chain links TRBV30 to TRBJ1-2; tentatively, D is TRBD1 (5 bases). Sequencing was done on a sample of peripheral blood. This TCR derives from a human donor in a cohort sampled during active COVID-19. The CDR3 loop is CAWSVLLGANYGYTF. The CDR3, as DNA: TGTGCCTGGAGTGTACTTTTAGGGGCTAACTATGGCTACACCTTC.